One and the same sample provided the 28 T cell receptor beta chains below, sequenced in a study of T cell clonality in common variable immunodeficiency. Study-wide results and caveats: In common variable immunodeficiency, TCR beta chains reportedly carried fewer deletions and N-nucleotide insertions.

Their antigens are not known. The repertoire was sequenced with immunoSEQ multiplex PCR; TCRdb's copy has only in-frame clones and lacks some. There are roughly 42,000 clones in the sample, none observed a single time. Sample: peripheral blood mononuclear cells. These receptors were collected from a human donor with common variable immunodeficiency.

With regard to this clone: The CDR3 end falls 3 residues outside the read, so it is completed with the germline J gene. This chain links TRBV5-1 with TRBJ2-7; 8 bases match TRBD2. CDR1 is SGHRS and CDR2 is YFSETQ in the germline V gene. The CDR3 spans 15 residues. The V and J ends lost 3 bases and 2 bases, in that order; junction bases with no gene match: 7. Incomplete CDR3 DNA: TGCGCCAGCAGCTCGGGAGGGGTGGGCCCCTACGAG. Residues: CASSSGGVGPYE. The CDR3 in its entirety is CASSSGGVGPYEQYF.

This clone has only a few counts. The read ends 3 residues early relative to the CDR3; the germline J gene fills the gap. The rearrangement uses TRBV2 and TRBJ2-1, with 8 bases lining up with TRBD1. CDR1 and CDR2 from the germline V gene are SNHLY and FYNNEI. With 8 bases clipped from V and 8 bases from J, the junction kept 8 bases outside the gene matches. The CDR3 is 13 residues long. CDR3: CASSTGAGYEQFF. CDR3 bases read: TGTGCCAGCTCGACAGGGGCAGGGTATGAG.

About this clone: From the germline J gene comes the end of the CDR3, since the read stops 3 residues before it. This sequence joins TRBV6-1 and TRBJ2-1, with D possibly TRBD1 on 7 matching bases. Trimming pared 1 base from V and 0 bases from J, leaving 19 bases between. This CDR3 is built from 19 residues. Germline V gene data show CDR1 as MNHNS and CDR2 as SASEGT. Incomplete CDR3 DNA: TGTGCCAGCAGTGAAGTCGGAGGGGACAGCTTTTTCTCCTACAATGAG. This translates into CASSEVGGDSFFSYNE. The full-length CDR3 reads as CASSEVGGDSFFSYNEQFF.

Concerning this clone: The read falls 3 residues short of the CDR3 end, and the missing part is taken from the germline J gene. This chain connects TRBV20-1 to TRBJ2-5; 12 nucleotides match TRBD1. V trimming: 4 bases; J trimming: 5 bases; junction bases outside the gene matches: 5. CDR3 length equals 14 residues. In germline, CDR1 is DFQATT, CDR2 SNEGSKA (reference sequence). The sequenced CDR3 bases are TGCAGTGCTACTTGGGACAGGGGGCTGGAGACC. Translation: CSATWDRGLET. The entire CDR3 reads CSATWDRGLETQYF.

There are many counts of this clone. The read ends 3 residues early relative to the CDR3; the germline J gene fills the gap. V is TRBV30 and J is TRBJ1-2; D gene uncertain. The CDR3 loop spans 16 amino acids. V lost 1 base to trimming and J lost 7 bases, with 22 bases between them. Germline values: CDR1 GTSNPN, CDR2 SVGIG (reference sequence). Incomplete CDR3 DNA: TGTGCCTGGAGTGCCCGTTGGTTGGAGCGCGCGGGTGGC. As protein: CAWSARWLERAGG. The entire CDR3 is CAWSARWLERAGGYTF.

Ten or more counts support this clone. The CDR3 end is not reached by the read, which stops 3 residues before it; the germline J gene fills it in. This chain joins TRBV11-2 and TRBJ2-3; a possible D gene is TRBD2 (5 bases). This CDR3 contains 15 residues. The germline V and J ends were trimmed by 5 bases and 7 bases, with 19 bases remaining between them. Per the germline V gene, CDR1 is SGHAT and CDR2 is FQNNGV. CDR3: CASSGGSGPQYTQYF. The CDR3 DNA, read in part, is TGTGCCAGCAGCGGAGGCAGCGGACCACAGTATACG.

Regarding this clone: Coverage ceases 3 residues before the CDR3 finishes, and the germline J gene fills in the end. The chain employs TRBV2 and TRBJ2-7, with TRBD1 matching 8 bases. V dropped 4 bases and J dropped 5; count of bases not matched to a gene: 7. This CDR3 has 14 residues. Germline CDR1 and CDR2: SNHLY and FYNNEI. This chain's CDR3 is CASSGRTGSDEQYF. Incomplete CDR3 DNA: TGTGCCAGCAGTGGACGGACAGGGTCCGACGAG.

In this sample, this clone turned up a few times. The CDR3 DNA, read in part, is TGTGCCAGCAATGACCGGAGGGGGTGGGAGACC. Its protein product is CASNDRRGWET. The CDR3, in full, reads CASNDRRGWETQYF. The chain has TRBV6-1 and TRBJ2-5; D is possibly TRBD1 or TRBD2 (6 bases each). The missing CDR3 end, 3 residues past where the read stops, is filled in from the germline J gene. The CDR3 loop spans 14 amino acids. V was cut by 7 bases and J by 5 bases, with 17 bases left in between. CDR1 and CDR2 (germline): MNHNS, SASEGT.

The CDR3 region is CASSVTGTETQYF. The DNA read from the CDR3 is TGTGCCAGCAGCGTGACAGGGACGGAGACC. The rearrangement joins TRBV7-9 to TRBJ2-5; TRBD1 matches at 7 bases. From the germline J gene comes the end of the CDR3, since the read stops 3 residues before it. Germline CDR1 SEHNR, CDR2 FQNEAQ (reference sequence). The CDR3 covers 13 residues. V gave up 5 bases and J gave up 5 bases; unmatched junction bases: 5.

This clone was detected many times. The read terminates 3 residues before the CDR3 end, so the remaining end is supplied by the germline J gene. V and J are TRBV29-1 and TRBJ1-3; D is uncertain. V was trimmed by 0 bases and J by 4 bases, leaving 13 bases between them. The CDR3 extends over 15 amino acids. The germline V gene encodes CDR1 SQVTM and CDR2 ANQGSEA. Incomplete CDR3 DNA: TGCAGCGTTGAAGATCTTCAAACAATAGGAAACACC. Its translation: CSVEDLQTIGNT. The CDR3 as a whole reads CSVEDLQTIGNTIYF.

This clone was seen a handful of times. The CDR3 end falls 3 residues outside the read, so it is completed with the germline J gene. J is TRBJ1-5 and V is TRBV6-2 or TRBV6-3; 8 bases agree with TRBD1. Germline CDR1 and CDR2: MNHEY and SVGEGT. The V gene end was trimmed by 6 bases and the J gene end by 0 bases; junction bases not matched to a gene: 4. CDR3 length: 15 residues. The covered CDR3 bases are TGTGCCAGCAGCCGGACAGGGAATAGCAATCAGCCC. Translating it yields CASSRTGNSNQP. Given in full, the CDR3 is CASSRTGNSNQPQHF.

This clone has a count of ten or more. The missing CDR3 end, 3 residues past where the read stops, is filled in from the germline J gene. This sequence joins TRBV7-2 and TRBJ2-1, with 10 positions matching TRBD2. Germline CDR1 is SGHTA and CDR2 is FQGNSA. After removal of 5 bases from V and 2 bases from J, the junction contained 3 bases not matched to a gene. CDR3 length: 15 amino acids. This CDR3 is CASSATSGTYNEQFF. The CDR3 DNA, read in part, is TGTGCCAGCAGCGCCACTAGCGGGACCTACAATGAG.

This clone was observed a few times. The missing CDR3 end, 3 residues past where the read stops, is filled in from the germline J gene. This chain connects TRBV7-2 to TRBJ2-2, with D uncertain. CDR3 size: 13 residues. The germline V gene has CDR1 SGHTA and CDR2 FQGNSA. V gave up 8 bases and J gave up 1 base, with 8 bases separating them. The part of the CDR3 DNA that was read is TGTGCCAGCGGAACGGGGAACACCGGGGAG. Protein: CASGTGNTGE. The complete CDR3 protein is CASGTGNTGELFF.

There are a few counts of this clone. The read terminates 3 residues ahead of where the CDR3 ends, so the germline J gene completes it. The rearrangement joins TRBV6-1 to TRBJ1-2; maybe TRBD1 (6 bases). Trimming took 1 base from V and 4 from J, leaving 22 bases between them. The germline V gene encodes CDR1 MNHNS and CDR2 SASEGT. There are 18 residues in the CDR3. CDR3 sequence reads: CASSEDRTWTARTYGYTF. The part of the CDR3 DNA that was read is TGTGCCAGCAGTGAAGACCGTACCTGGACAGCCCGGACCTATGGC.

The sample holds many counts of this clone. The read is 3 residues too short to cover the CDR3 end, so that end is filled in from the germline J gene. The chain uses TRBV20-1 and TRBJ1-2, with 7 positions matching TRBD1. The V gene's germline CDR1 is DFQATT and CDR2 SNEGSKA (reference sequence). This CDR3 spans 10 amino acids. The sequenced part of the CDR3 DNA is TGCAGTGCTGGTCGACAGGGT. Encoded protein: CSAGRQG. The whole CDR3 is CSAGRQGYTF.

Remarks on this clone: The read terminates 3 residues before the CDR3 end, so the remaining end is supplied by the germline J gene. V and J are TRBV18 and TRBJ1-3; 8 bases fit TRBD1. The CDR3 has 17 residues. The trim removed 2 bases at V and 0 bases at J, leaving 6 bases unmatched. Germline values: CDR1 KGHSH, CDR2 LQKENI. The CDR3 reads CASSPYGQGDSGNTIYF. Partial CDR3 DNA: TGTGCCAGCTCACCATACGGACAGGGTGACTCTGGAAACACC.

This clone was detected ten times or more. The read comes to an end 3 residues before the CDR3 does, leaving the germline J gene to fill in the end. The chain links TRBV19 to TRBJ1-5; 9 nucleotides align to TRBD1. J lost 7 bases, V lost 10 bases, and 11 bases had no gene match. Per the germline V gene, CDR1 is LNHDA and CDR2 is SQIVND (reference sequence). This CDR3 is built from 14 residues. CDR3: CATSIWTGDQPQHF. The sequenced CDR3 bases are TGTGCCACTTCGATATGGACAGGGGACCAGCCC. The whole variable domain, remainder taken from reference TRBV19 and TRBJ1-5, is DGGITQSPKYLFRKEGQNVTLSCEQNLNHDAMYWYRQDPGQGLRLIYYSQIVNDFQKGDIAEGYSVSREKKESFPLTVTSAQKNPTAFYLCATSIWTGDQPQHFGDGTRLSIL.

In regard to this clone: The CDR3 goes on 3 residues after the read ends, and that part is filled in from the germline J gene. The V gene is TRBV6-2 or TRBV6-3, the J gene TRBJ1-5; the D gene is possibly TRBD1 (6 bases). From germline, CDR1 is MNHEY and CDR2 SVGEGT. Trimming shortened V by 4 bases and J by 6 bases, and 13 bases separated the two germline ends. This CDR3 has 14 residues. This CDR3 is CASSLQGGGQPQHF. The CDR3 bases that were read are TGTGCCAGCAGTTTACAAGGAGGGGGTCAGCCC.

This clone was seen only a few times. The sequenced fragment ends 3 residues before the CDR3 boundary, so the rest is inferred from the germline J gene. The chain has TRBV7-9 and TRBJ2-5, with D perhaps matching TRBD2 (6 bases). Trimming shortened V by 5 bases and J by 5 bases, and 12 bases separated the two germline ends. The CDR3 is 13 amino acids. Germline V gene sequence: CDR1 SEHNR, CDR2 FQNEAQ (reference sequence). The CDR3 bases that were read are TGTGCCAGCAGCATCCCCGGAGGGGAGACC. Translating gives CASSIPGGET. The entire CDR3 protein reads CASSIPGGETQYF. Full variable domain (remainder filled in from reference TRBV7-9 and TRBJ2-5): DTGVSQNPRHKITKRGQNVTFRCDPISEHNRLYWYRQTLGQGPEFLTYFQNEAQLEKSRLLSDRFSAERPKGSFSTLEIQRTEQGDSAMYLCASSIPGGETQYFGPGTRLLVL.

This clone was observed many times. The read finishes 3 residues shy of the CDR3 end, and the germline J gene is used to complete it. The chain joins TRBV19 to TRBJ2-3, with D perhaps TRBD1 (5 bases). The V end lost 3 bases, the J end lost 4 bases, and 11 bases lay between the germline ends. Germline loops: CDR1 LNHDA, CDR2 SQIVND (reference sequence). This CDR3 is built from 14 residues. CDR3 DNA (partial): TGTGCCAGTAGTATTTGGGGCGCGGCAGATACG. It translates to CASSIWGAADT. The CDR3 reads in full as CASSIWGAADTQYF. Full variable domain (remainder filled in from reference TRBV19 and TRBJ2-3): DGGITQSPKYLFRKEGQNVTLSCEQNLNHDAMYWYRQDPGQGLRLIYYSQIVNDFQKGDIAEGYSVSREKKESFPLTVTSAQKNPTAFYLCASSIWGAADTQYFGPGTRLTVL.

Ten or more counts support this clone. With the read ending 3 residues before the CDR3 end, the germline J gene is used to fill in that end. The chain joins TRBV7-9 to TRBJ2-3; 7 bases are a match to TRBD1. V gave up 2 bases and J gave up 6 bases; unmatched junction bases: 5. The CDR3 is 14 residues long. Per germline, CDR1 SEHNR and CDR2 FQNEAQ (reference sequence). This CDR3 reads CASSLSTGTDTQYF. The DNA read from the CDR3 is TGTGCCAGCAGCTTATCGACAGGGACGGATACG.

CDR3 in amino acids: CASSLAGYGNQPQHF. CDR3 DNA, as far as it was read: TGTGCCAGCAGCTTAGCAGGGTATGGCAATCAGCCC. The chain is built from TRBV7-2 and TRBJ1-5; D is unresolved. The read finishes 3 residues shy of the CDR3 end, and the germline J gene is used to complete it. Germline V lookup: CDR1 SGHTA, CDR2 FQGNSA. V lost 0 bases and J 2 bases, leaving 8 bases between the germline ends. The CDR3 sequence is 15 residues long.

This clone appeared many times. The DNA ends 3 residues before the CDR3 does, and the rest of the CDR3 is filled in from the germline J gene. This chain joins TRBV30 and TRBJ2-1, with 7 bases aligning to TRBD1. Germline trimming cut 7 bases from V and 3 bases from J; bases unmatched to any gene: 9. The CDR3 contains 14 residues. Germline V lookup: CDR1 GTSNPN, CDR2 SVGIG (reference sequence). CDR3 bases read: TGTGCCTTTACTAGAGGGGGCGTCTACAATGAG. Translation gives CAFTRGGVYNE. The entire CDR3 reads CAFTRGGVYNEQFF.

The CDR3 protein is CASSPWTGQRKTEAFF. The covered CDR3 bases are TGTGCCAGTAGTCCGTGGACAGGGCAAAGGAAAACTGAA. This rearrangement joins TRBV19 to TRBJ1-1; TRBD1 aligns across 8 bases. Coverage ceases 3 residues before the CDR3 finishes, and the germline J gene fills in the end. The CDR3 consists of 16 residues. V dropped 5 bases and J dropped 5; count of bases not matched to a gene: 13. The germline V gene has CDR1 LNHDA and CDR2 SQIVND (reference sequence).

This clone was seen a handful of times. The read ends 3 residues early relative to the CDR3; the germline J gene fills the gap. The rearrangement links TRBV30 to TRBJ1-1, with unresolved D. Germline CDR1 is GTSNPN and CDR2 is SVGIG (reference sequence). V was shortened by 6 bases and J by 1 base, with 12 bases between the two germline ends. This CDR3 comprises 13 residues. CDR3 DNA, as far as it was read: TGTGCCTGTTCGCGCAGGCAGAACACTGAA. Amino acid sequence: CACSRRQNTE. The full-length CDR3 reads as CACSRRQNTEAFF.

In the case of this clone: The read stops 3 residues short of the end of the CDR3; the missing end is completed from the germline J gene. The rearrangement links TRBV20-1 to TRBJ2-1; D perhaps matches TRBD2 (5 bases). The CDR3 runs to 13 residues. V was pared by 1 base and J by 8 bases, with 12 bases between. Per germline, CDR1 DFQATT and CDR2 SNEGSKA (reference sequence). The sequenced part of the CDR3 DNA is TGCAGTGCTAGAGTACGAGGGCTCGATGAG. Translation gives CSARVRGLDE. The whole CDR3 region reads CSARVRGLDEQFF.

On this clone itself: The CDR3 end lies 3 residues beyond the end of the read and is filled in from the germline J gene. The rearrangement links TRBV20-1 to TRBJ2-7, with 14 bases fitting TRBD2. The CDR3 extends over 15 amino acids. Per germline, CDR1 DFQATT and CDR2 SNEGSKA (reference sequence). With V trimmed by 2 bases and J by 1 base, 1 base remained unmatched. The part of the CDR3 DNA that was read is TGCAGTGCTAGACGGACTAGCGGGAGGTCCTACGAG. Amino acid sequence: CSARRTSGRSYE. The whole CDR3 protein reads CSARRTSGRSYEQYF.

This clone was detected only a few times. The CDR3 DNA, read in part, is TGTGCCTGGAGAAGACAGGTCCTCTCTGGAAACACC. Protein sequence: CAWRRQVLSGNT. The full-length CDR3 reads as CAWRRQVLSGNTIYF. V usage is TRBV30 and J usage is TRBJ1-3, with D tentatively TRBD1 (6 bases). The CDR3 extends 3 residues past the end of the read, so its final part is completed from the germline J gene. Trimming left V 3 bases short and J 0 bases short, with 12 bases between. CDR3 length equals 15 residues. CDR1 is GTSNPN, CDR2 SVGIG, per germline (reference sequence).